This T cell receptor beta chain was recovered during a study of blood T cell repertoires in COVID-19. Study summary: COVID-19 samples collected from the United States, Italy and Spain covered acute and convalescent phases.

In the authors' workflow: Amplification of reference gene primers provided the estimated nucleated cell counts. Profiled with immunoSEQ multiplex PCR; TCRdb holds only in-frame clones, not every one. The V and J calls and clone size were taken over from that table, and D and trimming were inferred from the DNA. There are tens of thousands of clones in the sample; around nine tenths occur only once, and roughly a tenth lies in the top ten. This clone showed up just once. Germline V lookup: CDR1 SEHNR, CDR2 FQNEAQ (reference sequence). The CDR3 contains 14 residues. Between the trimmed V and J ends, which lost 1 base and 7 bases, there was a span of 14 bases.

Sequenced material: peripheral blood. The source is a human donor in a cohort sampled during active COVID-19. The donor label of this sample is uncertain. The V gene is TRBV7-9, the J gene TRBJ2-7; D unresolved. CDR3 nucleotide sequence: TGTGCCAGCAGCTTAGGAACTGATTCCTGGGAGCAGTACTTC. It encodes CASSLGTDSWEQYF. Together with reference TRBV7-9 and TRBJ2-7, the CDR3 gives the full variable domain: DTGVSQNPRHKITKRGQNVTFRCDPISEHNRLYWYRQTLGQGPEFLTYFQNEAQLEKSRLLSDRFSAERPKGSFSTLEIQRTEQGDSAMYLCASSLGTDSWEQYFGPGTRLTVT.